The 27 T cell receptor beta chains given below trace back to one sample, sequenced in a study of beta chain features in type 1 diabetes. Broader study findings: Type 1 diabetes patients had TCRB CDR3s that were shorter (moderately but significantly so) in all four CD4+ subsets.

The sequenced template was cDNA made from the entire isolated RNA. Using immunoSEQ multiplex PCR, the repertoire was profiled, and TCRdb retains in-frame clones only, with some absent. In the table there are 600,000 or so clones, about 14% of which are singletons. Their recognized antigens are unknown. The sample was naive CD4+ T cells from blood. These receptors were taken from a man younger than 35 with type 1 diabetes.

The gene calls are TRBV7-9 and TRBJ1-1; 8 nucleotides match TRBD1. The germline gives CDR1 SEHNR, CDR2 FQNEAQ (reference sequence). CDR3 length: 14 residues. V was pared by 5 bases and J by 3 bases, with 5 bases of the junction left unmatched. In nucleotides, the CDR3 is TGTGCCAGCAGCAACGACAGGGGACACACTGAAGCTTTCTTT. It translates to CASSNDRGHTEAFF.

This clone has a handful of counts. This chain uses TRBV6-1 with TRBJ2-3; TRBD1 is a possible D gene (5 bases). V lost 6 bases and J 0 bases, leaving 10 bases between the germline ends. In germline, CDR1 is MNHNS, CDR2 SASEGT. CDR3 size: 14 residues. The CDR3 coding sequence is TGTGCCAGCAGATCCAGGGTTAGCACAGATACGCAGTATTTT. It codes for CASRSRVSTDTQYF.

The gene calls are TRBV29-1 and TRBJ2-5, with no clear D. Germline lookup yields CDR1 SQVTM and CDR2 ANQGSEA. Trimming removed 0 bases at V and 5 bases at J, with 7 bases between. The CDR3 runs to 12 residues. As DNA, the CDR3 is TGCAGCGTTGAAGATCGGCTGGAGACCCAGTACTTC. Protein: CSVEDRLETQYF.

The J gene is TRBJ1-1, the V gene TRBV5-6; D remains ambiguous. The length of the CDR3 is 14 residues. Germline values: CDR1 SGHDT, CDR2 YYEEEE. V was pared by 2 bases and J by 4 bases, with 12 bases between. In nucleotides, the CDR3 is TGTGCCAGCAGCTTTAGGTTTAGCAGCACTGAAGCTTTCTTT. Translation: CASSFRFSSTEAFF.

This clone came up a few times. The J gene is TRBJ1-6, the V gene TRBV6-5; no firm D call. V shed 1 base and J shed 14 bases, with 21 bases lying between them. This CDR3 is built from 16 residues. Per germline, CDR1 MNHEY and CDR2 SVGAGI. CDR3 coding DNA: TGTGCCAGCAGTTACTGGGCAGCAGCCCGTCCTCTGGCCCTCCACTTT. Protein: CASSYWAAARPLALHF.

The chain couples TRBV4-3 to TRBJ1-1, with TRBD1 as a possible D gene (5 bases). Trimming shortened V by 1 base and J by 5 bases, and 14 bases separated the two germline ends. This CDR3 region has 15 residues. From germline, CDR1 is LGHNA and CDR2 YSLEER. This CDR3 reads CASSQGGGRLTEAFF. For the CDR3, the DNA is TGCGCCAGCAGCCAAGGCGGGGGGAGGTTGACTGAAGCTTTCTTT.

This chain connects TRBV18 to TRBJ2-5; 7 bases align to TRBD1. The V and J ends lost 3 bases and 1 base, in that order; junction bases with no gene match: 2. Germline CDR1 KGHSH, CDR2 LQKENI. The CDR3 consists of 14 residues. As DNA, the CDR3 is TGTGCCAGCTCACCGGGGACAGTCCAAGAGACCCAGTACTTC. This translates into CASSPGTVQETQYF. The variable domain in full, with the rest retrieved from reference TRBV18 and TRBJ2-5, is NAGVMQNPRHLVRRRGQEARLRCSPMKGHSHVYWYRQLPEEGLKFMVYLQKENIIDESGMPKERFSAEFPKEGPSILRIQQVVRGDSAAYFCASSPGTVQETQYFGPGTRLLVL.

The J gene is TRBJ2-3, the V gene TRBV28; no firm D call. The CDR3 consists of 15 residues. V shed 4 bases and J shed 2 bases, with 13 bases lying between them. From germline, CDR1 is MDHEN and CDR2 SYDVKM. The CDR3 region is CASSSPVEYTDTQYF. The CDR3 DNA reads as TGTGCCAGCAGTTCCCCCGTCGAGTACACAGATACGCAGTATTTT.

V and J are TRBV29-1 and TRBJ2-5, with 8 bases identical to TRBD2. The J call is in doubt because the DNA end fits TRBJ2-7 better. CDR3 length equals 13 residues. Per germline, CDR1 SQVTM and CDR2 ANQGSEA. CDR3 sequence reads: CSVGTSPFYEQYF. The CDR3 DNA reads TGCAGCGTTGGGACTAGCCCCTTCTACGAGCAGTACTTC.

The gene calls are TRBV30 and TRBJ1-4; D ambiguous. CDR1 is GTSNPN, CDR2 SVGIG, per germline (reference sequence). Trimming removed 2 bases at V and 4 bases at J, with 11 bases between. The CDR3 consists of 14 residues. The CDR3: CAWSKGRFNEKLFF. Here the CDR3 DNA reads TGTGCCTGGAGTAAGGGCAGGTTTAATGAAAAACTGTTTTTT.

For the CDR3, the DNA is TGCGCCAGCAGCCGCGAATCGCGGACAGGGAGATTGGAGAACACCGGGGAGCTGTTTTTT. Translation: CASSRESRTGRLENTGELFF. V and J are TRBV4-1 and TRBJ2-2; TRBD1 agrees at 8 bases. J gave up 1 base and V 4 bases, and 17 bases lay outside the gene matches. The CDR3 is made up of 20 amino acids. Germline CDR1 is MGHRA and CDR2 is YSYEKL.

The chain uses TRBV5-4 and TRBJ2-7; maybe TRBD1 (6 bases). CDR1 is SGHNT and CDR2 is YYREEE in the germline V gene (reference sequence). The CDR3 is 14 residues long. With 1 base removed from V and 5 bases from J, the gap between germline ends came to 13 bases. The DNA of the CDR3 is TGTGCCAGCAGCTTGAACGTTGGGGGCAACGAGCAGTACTTC. Its translation: CASSLNVGGNEQYF.

The table lists this clone with a few counts. The V call is TRBV5-4, the J call TRBJ2-3; a weak D match, TRBD2 (6 bases). The germline CDR1 and CDR2 sequences are SGHNT and YYREEE (reference sequence). This CDR3 region has 15 residues. V was clipped by 5 bases and J by 1 base, with 14 bases between them. CDR3: CASRPTSRGTDTQYF. As DNA, the CDR3 is TGTGCCAGCAGACCCACTAGCCGGGGCACAGATACGCAGTATTTT.

The V gene is TRBV5-4, the J gene TRBJ2-1; D gene unclear. Germline V lookup: CDR1 SGHNT, CDR2 YYREEE (reference sequence). The length of the CDR3 is 14 residues. Trimming shortened V by 2 bases and J by 4 bases, and 10 bases separated the two germline ends. The CDR3 nucleotides are TGTGCCAGCAGCTTATACGGAGAGTACAATGAGCAGTTCTTC. This translates into CASSLYGEYNEQFF. The complete variable domain, with remaining parts taken from reference TRBV5-4 and TRBJ2-1, reads ETGVTQSPTHLIKTRGQQVTLRCSSQSGHNTVSWYQQALGQGPQFIFQYYREEENGRGNFPPRFSGLQFPNYSSELNVNALELDDSALYLCASSLYGEYNEQFFGPGTRLTVL.

The rearrangement links TRBV7-9 to TRBJ1-3; no definite D call. This CDR3 is 10 amino acids long. Between the trimmed V and J ends, which lost 6 bases and 8 bases, there was a span of 5 bases. CDR1 is SEHNR and CDR2 is FQNEAQ in the germline V gene (reference sequence). This chain's CDR3 is CASSGDTIYF. CDR3 bases: TGTGCCAGCAGTGGCGACACCATATATTTT.

CDR3 amino acids: CAWKGPGRANTGELFF. The CDR3 bases are TGTGCCTGGAAAGGCCCAGGGAGGGCGAACACCGGGGAGCTGTTTTTT. The rearrangement joins TRBV30 to TRBJ2-2, with 7 bases identical to TRBD2. J lost 0 bases, V lost 4 bases, and 8 bases had no gene match. The CDR3 has 16 residues. CDR1 and CDR2 from the germline V gene are GTSNPN and SVGIG (reference sequence).

CDR3 loop: CASSLAYRGGDTQYF. In DNA, the CDR3 is TGTGCCAGCAGCTTAGCGTACAGGGGAGGAGATACGCAGTATTTT. This chain connects TRBV7-2 to TRBJ2-3; possible D gene TRBD1, 7 bases. There are 15 residues in the CDR3. V was shortened by 0 bases and J by 5 bases, with 12 bases between the two germline ends. CDR1 is SGHTA and CDR2 is FQGNSA in the germline V gene.

The chain joins TRBV4-2 to TRBJ1-1; 9 bases align to TRBD1. The CDR3 contains 15 residues. Germline V gene lookup returns CDR1 LGHNA and CDR2 YNFKEQ. V gave up 4 bases and J gave up 6 bases; unmatched junction bases: 9. The chain's CDR3 is CASSLTDRGGAEAFF. The CDR3 DNA reads TGTGCCAGCAGCCTGACGGACAGGGGAGGAGCTGAAGCTTTCTTT.

CDR3 protein: CAWRAPDRVTDTQYF. In nucleotides, the CDR3 is TGTGCCTGGAGGGCACCGGACAGGGTCACAGATACGCAGTATTTT. This chain links TRBV30 with TRBJ2-3; TRBD1 matches at 8 bases. From germline, CDR1 is GTSNPN and CDR2 SVGIG (reference sequence). CDR3 length equals 15 residues. V lost 3 bases to trimming and J lost 2 bases; unmatched junction nucleotides: 7.

The chain has TRBV29-1 and TRBJ1-2; D is unclear. The CDR3 runs 13 residues. The V gene's germline CDR1 is SQVTM and CDR2 ANQGSEA. Trimming pared 7 bases from V and 4 bases from J, leaving 16 bases between. As DNA, the CDR3 is TGCAGCGCCCTACAGCCTCAACGCTATGGCTACACCTTC. It is translated as CSALQPQRYGYTF.

The gene calls are TRBV2 and TRBJ2-6; D call uncertain. Trimming removed 4 bases from V and 3 bases from J, with 4 bases in between. The germline V gene has CDR1 SNHLY and CDR2 FYNNEI. The CDR3 runs 13 residues. The CDR3 protein is CASSGGGANVLTF. CDR3 nucleotides: TGTGCCAGCAGTGGAGGTGGGGCCAACGTCCTGACTTTC.

This clone was detected a few times. The rearrangement links TRBV7-2 to TRBJ2-2, with TRBD1 matching over 9 bases. The V and J ends lost 3 bases and 9 bases, in that order; junction bases with no gene match: 8. This CDR3 comprises 15 residues. CDR1 is SGHTA, CDR2 FQGNSA, per germline. This CDR3 reads CASSFPGQGFRELFF. CDR3 DNA sequence: TGTGCCAGCAGCTTCCCGGGACAGGGTTTCCGGGAGCTGTTTTTT.

The gene calls are TRBV5-1 and TRBJ2-1; a possible D gene is TRBD2 (5 bases). The CDR3 has 15 residues. V was shortened by 2 bases and J by 9 bases, with 18 bases between the two germline ends. Germline V gene lookup returns CDR1 SGHRS and CDR2 YFSETQ. CDR3 residues: CASSFDFSSSGEQFF. CDR3 coding DNA: TGCGCCAGCAGCTTCGACTTTTCTAGCTCTGGTGAGCAGTTCTTC.

The rearrangement uses TRBV4-1 and TRBJ2-3; possibly TRBD1 or TRBD2 for D (5 bases each). The ends were cut back, 4 bases at V and 0 bases at J, with 20 bases in the middle. The V gene's germline CDR1 is MGHRA and CDR2 YSYEKL. The CDR3 loop spans 18 amino acids. CDR3 residues: CASSLRGRLDTSTDTQYF. The CDR3 nucleotides read TGCGCCAGCAGCCTTCGAGGGAGACTGGACACTAGCACAGATACGCAGTATTTT.

The V call is TRBV30, the J call TRBJ1-4; 9 positions agree with TRBD1. CDR1 is GTSNPN and CDR2 is SVGIG in the germline V gene (reference sequence). With 8 bases clipped from V and 0 bases from J, the junction kept 10 bases outside the gene matches. The CDR3 covers 16 residues. CDR3 nucleotides: TGTGCCCGTAGGGGACAGGGATTTGCAACTAATGAAAAACTGTTTTTT. The encoded protein is CARRGQGFATNEKLFF.

This clone has only a few counts. This rearrangement joins TRBV5-1 to TRBJ1-2, with 8 bases fitting TRBD1. The CDR3 sequence is 13 residues long. Germline-derived CDR1 and CDR2 are SGHRS and YFSETQ. V lost 4 bases and J lost 5; bases outside the gene matches: 4. The CDR3 DNA reads TGCGCCAGCAGCCAGGGGGCATCTTATGGCTACACCTTC. Amino acids: CASSQGASYGYTF.

The J gene is TRBJ2-7, the V gene TRBV29-1; 9 bases map to TRBD2. Per germline, CDR1 SQVTM and CDR2 ANQGSEA. The CDR3 runs 14 residues. J was trimmed by 5 bases and V by 1 base; bases with no gene match: 6. The CDR3 DNA sequence: TGCAGCGTTGAAGGGCTAGCGGGACTAAACGAGCAGTACTTC. Its translation: CSVEGLAGLNEQYF.